This TCR beta chain was obtained from a study of cytomegalovirus exposure and HLA in healthy donors. Study-level results: HLA alleles were associated with 18,000 or so TCR beta sequences in a later analysis at 0.05 false discovery rate.

In regard to this clone: What it binds is unknown.

Trimming took 8 bases from V and 4 from J, leaving 15 bases between them. CDR3 length: 13 residues. CDR1 and CDR2 from the germline V gene are ENHRY and SYGVKD. PCR involved 60 Vbeta and 13 Jbeta primers. Assay: immunoSEQ multiplex PCR; the TCRdb copy retains only in-frame clones and omits some. The sample has around 150,000 clones, 75% to 90% seen once. This chain connects TRBV10-3 to TRBJ2-7; D possibly corresponds to TRBD1 (6 bases). The source is a woman aged 18-30 years in good health and CMV-seronegative. The sequenced material came from PBMCs. CDR3 nucleotides: TGTGCCATCGGTAGGGGGACGGTTTACGAGCAGTACTTC. Its protein product is CAIGRGTVYEQYF.